Each of the 30 T cell receptor beta chains below was sequenced from the same sample in a study of metastatic and nonmetastatic thyroid tumors. Patients were all untreated before their thyroid surgery. TCRdb reassembled clones from the PCR reads with MiXCR. The repertoire includes 50,000 to 60,000 clones, more than 15% of them detected once, and 2.5% to 3.5% sits in the top ten. Material: blood. These receptors were collected from a female donor with papillary thyroid cancer or a benign thyroid nodule (not recorded which). Some clones in this sample may be carry-over from other donors' samples.

This clone was picked up many times. Additional DNA sequences in this sample encode the identical CDR3. The chain links TRBV29-1 to TRBJ2-2; D remains ambiguous. Deletions cut 2 bases from V and 6 bases from J, with 13 bases between. Per the germline V gene, CDR1 is SQVTM and CDR2 is ANQGSEA. This CDR3 is 14 amino acids long. CDR3 in DNA: TGCAGCGTTGAAAAAATGGACCCTTCCGGGGAGCTGTTTTTT. Translation: CSVEKMDPSGELFF.

This clone appeared many times. This CDR3 is CASSLPGKSQPQHF. CDR3 DNA sequence: TGTGCCAGCAGTTTGCCAGGGAAAAGTCAGCCCCAGCATTTT. This rearrangement joins TRBV28 to TRBJ1-5, with D maybe TRBD1 (5 bases). The CDR3 contains 14 residues. V lost 3 bases and J 6 bases, leaving 12 bases between the germline ends. Germline V gene lookup returns CDR1 MDHEN and CDR2 SYDVKM.

The rearrangement links TRBV2 to TRBJ1-5, with D perhaps matching TRBD1 (5 bases). Trimming took 1 base from V and 0 from J, leaving 13 bases between them. The CDR3 has 17 amino acids. Germline assignment: CDR1 SNHLY and CDR2 FYNNEI. As DNA, the CDR3 is TGTGCCAGCAGTGAAGGTAGGGGCACCTATAGCAATCAGCCCCAGCATTTT. Amino acids: CASSEGRGTYSNQPQHF.

The chain is built from TRBV11-2 and TRBJ1-1; D may be TRBD1 (5 bases). CDR3 length: 14 amino acids. V was pared by 3 bases and J by 5 bases, with 13 bases between. The germline CDR1 and CDR2 sequences are SGHAT and FQNNGV. The CDR3 here is CASSFEGRGTEAFF. For the CDR3, the DNA is TGTGCCAGCAGCTTTGAGGGGAGAGGGACTGAAGCTTTCTTT.

This clone came up a few times. The V gene is TRBV6-2 or TRBV6-3, the J gene TRBJ1-2; D is undetermined. This CDR3 region has 12 residues. V gave up 4 bases and J gave up 10 bases, with 13 bases separating them. Germline V gives CDR1 MNHEY, CDR2 SVGEGT. Here the CDR3 DNA reads TGTGCCAGCAGTTCCCACATGGTGTACTACACCTTC. Protein product: CASSSHMVYYTF.

This clone was counted many times. The chain recombines TRBV28 with TRBJ1-6; no firm D call. Germline CDR1 is MDHEN and CDR2 is SYDVKM. The V and J ends lost 7 bases and 2 bases respectively, with 9 bases between them. This CDR3 region has 14 residues. This CDR3 is CASNSLPYNSPLHF. CDR3 coding DNA: TGTGCCAGCAACAGTCTGCCCTATAATTCACCCCTCCACTTT. The full variable domain, in which reference TRBV28 and TRBJ1-6 provide the parts outside the CDR3, is DVKVTQSSRYLVKRTGEKVFLECVQDMDHENMFWYRQDPGLGLRLIYFSYDVKMKEKGDIPEGYSVSREKKERFSLILESASTNQTSMYLCASNSLPYNSPLHFGNGTRLTVT.

The V gene is TRBV6-8, the J gene TRBJ2-7, with TRBD2 matching over 7 bases. V was pared by 0 bases and J by 3 bases, with 14 bases of the junction left unmatched. The germline gives CDR1 MNHGY, CDR2 SAAAGT. The CDR3 contains 18 residues. The CDR3 region has the DNA TGTGCCAGCAGTTACTCGGTAACGGGGGACGGCGGGGGCTACGAGCAGTACTTC. It codes for CASSYSVTGDGGGYEQYF.

V usage is TRBV11-2 and J usage is TRBJ2-7; D is undetermined. The CDR3 runs to 13 residues. V shed 1 base and J shed 2 bases, with 6 bases lying between them. Germline lookup yields CDR1 SGHAT and CDR2 FQNNGV. Written as DNA, the CDR3 is TGTGCCAGCAGCTTAGGAACAGCCTACGAGCAGTACTTC. As protein: CASSLGTAYEQYF.

This clone has a count of ten or more. The V gene is TRBV6-1, the J gene TRBJ2-7; D remains ambiguous. V was trimmed by 6 bases and J by 3 bases, leaving 9 bases between them. Germline V gene data show CDR1 as MNHNS and CDR2 as SASEGT. This CDR3 has 12 residues. CDR3 in amino acids: CASSDDRYEQYF. The CDR3 DNA reads TGTGCCAGCAGCGACGACCGCTACGAGCAGTACTTC.

The chain couples TRBV4-1 to TRBJ2-7, with 11 bases identical to TRBD2. V shed 1 base, J shed 0 bases, and the junction held 2 bases outside the gene matches. The CDR3 runs to 16 residues. CDR1 is MGHRA, CDR2 YSYEKL, per germline. The DNA for the CDR3 is TGCGCCAGCAGCCAAGGGCTAGCGGGAGGCTCCTACGAGCAGTACTTC. Residues: CASSQGLAGGSYEQYF.

There are many counts of this clone. The V and J genes are TRBV11-2 and TRBJ2-2; D gene unclear. V lost 4 bases to trimming and J lost 4 bases, with 16 bases between them. This CDR3 has 16 amino acids. Per germline, CDR1 SGHAT and CDR2 FQNNGV. The DNA of the CDR3 is TGTGCCAGCAGCTCCCAACTGCACTTGGGCACCGGGGAGCTGTTTTTT. Its translation: CASSSQLHLGTGELFF.

About this clone itself: A much larger clonotype is one base distant, so this may be a read error. Other DNA sequences of this sample code for an identical CDR3. The chain has TRBV14 and TRBJ2-1; no clear D. This CDR3 region has 12 residues. CDR1 is SGHDN and CDR2 is FVKESK in the germline V gene. The germline V and J ends were trimmed by 4 bases and 15 bases, with 16 bases remaining between them. In DNA form, the CDR3 reads TGTGCCAGCAGCCGTGCTCAGGTGGTAAGGTTCTTC. Protein product: CASSRAQVVRFF.

This clone has ten or more counts. The chain links TRBV7-6 to TRBJ2-3; D call uncertain. The CDR3 consists of 14 residues. V dropped 5 bases and J dropped 3 bases, with 12 bases sitting between them. Looked up from germline, CDR1 is SGHVS and CDR2 is FNYEAQ. The CDR3: CASSGMVGTDTQYF. The CDR3 DNA reads TGTGCCAGCAGCGGGATGGTAGGGACAGATACGCAGTATTTT.

This clone was counted only a few times. The chain employs TRBV6-5 and TRBJ2-7; 11 nucleotides align to TRBD2. Per the germline V gene, CDR1 is MNHEY and CDR2 is SVGAGI. The CDR3 is 16 residues long. The trim removed 8 bases at V and 1 base at J, leaving 10 bases unmatched. The CDR3 DNA sequence: TGTGCCAGCCGCTACTTCACTAGCGGGAGATCCTACGAGCAGTACTTC. Translated, it gives CASRYFTSGRSYEQYF.

This clone occurred many times. The rearrangement uses TRBV12-3 or TRBV12-4 and TRBJ2-1; TRBD1 aligns across 11 bases. This CDR3 contains 15 residues. Trimming took 6 bases from V and 6 from J; bases not matched to a gene: 7. The CDR3: CASRASGTGGNEQFF. In nucleotides, the CDR3 is TGTGCCAGCAGAGCATCCGGGACAGGGGGCAATGAGCAGTTCTTC.

As concerns this clone: The junction and the germline gene differ at one end; a read error may be behind it. This chain uses TRBV19 with TRBJ2-7; 8 bases are a match to TRBD1. The CDR3 contains 16 residues. CDR1 and CDR2 (germline): LNHDA, SQIVND (reference sequence). DNA of the CDR3: TGTGCCATTAGTATCGGGACAGGCCGCTACTCCTACGAGCAGTACTTC. This translates into CAISIGTGRYSYEQYF.

Comments on this clone: Germline is not matched at one junction end, which may reflect a read error. This chain joins TRBV6-1 and TRBJ2-7, with 7 nucleotides matching TRBD1. The CDR3 spans 15 residues. Germline loops: CDR1 MNHNS, CDR2 SASEGT. The CDR3, as DNA: TGTGCCAGCGGTGAAGCCGTGACAGGGACCTACGAGCAGTACTTC. This codes for CASGEAVTGTYEQYF.

This clone was detected many times. The chain uses TRBV27 and TRBJ2-3; TRBD2 agrees at 14 bases. In germline, CDR1 is MNHEY, CDR2 SMNVEV (reference sequence). V trimming: 5 bases; J trimming: 4 bases; junction bases outside the gene matches: 8. The CDR3 is 17 residues long. CDR3 DNA: TGTGCCAGCAGTCCTCCCCGGACTAGCGGGAGGTCAGATACGCAGTATTTT. This sequence encodes CASSPPRTSGRSDTQYF.

The chain is built from TRBV6-1 and TRBJ2-1; D call uncertain. Trimming took off 6 bases at V and 10 bases at J, with 10 bases between the two ends. The CDR3 is made up of 11 amino acids. Germline V gives CDR1 MNHNS, CDR2 SASEGT. In nucleotides, the CDR3 is TGTGCCAGCAGGGGGTTGGGGGAGCAGTTCTTC. Translating gives CASRGLGEQFF.

To note about this clone: A much larger clone differs from this one at a single base, so this may be a read error. Other DNA variants within this sample encode the same CDR3. V is TRBV9 and J is TRBJ2-7; D is uncertain. The V and J ends lost 0 bases and 10 bases respectively, with 14 bases between them. This CDR3 is built from 13 residues. Germline V gives CDR1 SGDLS, CDR2 YYNGEE. CDR3 nucleotides: TGTGCCAGCAGCGTAGCTCATACCTCGCGTCAGTACTTC. Its protein product is CASSVAHTSRQYF. Supplemented by reference TRBV9 and TRBJ2-7, the full variable domain reads DSGVTQTPKHLITATGQRVTLRCSPRSGDLSVYWYQQSLDQGLQFLIQYYNGEERAKGNILERFSAQQFPDLHSELNLSSLELGDSALYFCASSVAHTSRQYFGPGTRLTVT.

This clone appeared many times. The chain carries TRBV24-1 and TRBJ1-2; D uncertain. V lost 4 bases, J lost 8 bases, and 13 bases lay in between. The CDR3 has 13 residues. Germline assignment: CDR1 KGHDR and CDR2 SFDVKD. CDR3 region: CATSDPGRAGYTF. DNA for the CDR3: TGTGCCACCAGTGACCCGGGTCGGGCCGGCTACACCTTC.

At least ten counts were recorded for this clone. The chain links TRBV30 to TRBJ2-2, with D possibly being TRBD1 or TRBD2 (7 bases each). V was cut by 4 bases and J by 4 bases, with 19 bases left in between. Germline CDR1 GTSNPN, CDR2 SVGIG (reference sequence). CDR3 size: 16 residues. The CDR3 DNA reads TGTGCCTGGACTAGGGCCCAGGGGGGGGCCACCGGGGAGCTGTTTTTT. Protein: CAWTRAQGGATGELFF. Combining the CDR3 with reference TRBV30 and TRBJ2-2 gives the whole variable domain SQTIHQWPATLVQPVGSPLSLECTVEGTSNPNLYWYRQAAGRGLQLLFYSVGIGQISSEVPQNLSASRPQDRQFILSSKKLLLSDSGFYLCAWTRAQGGATGELFFGEGSRLTVL.

In this sample, this clone turned up many times. The rearrangement uses TRBV5-8 and TRBJ1-6, with 9 bases fitting TRBD1. Per the germline V gene, CDR1 is SGHTS and CDR2 is YDEGEE. V shed 2 bases and J 5 bases; nucleotides not matched to a gene: 2. The CDR3 is 15 amino acids. Here the CDR3 reads CASSFGDRDNSPLHF. Written as DNA, the CDR3 is TGTGCCAGCAGCTTTGGGGACAGGGATAATTCACCCCTCCACTTT. Drawing the rest from reference TRBV5-8 and TRBJ1-6, the complete variable domain is EAGVTQSPTHLIKTRGQQATLRCSPISGHTSVYWYQQALGLGLQFLLWYDEGEERNRGNFPPRFSGRQFPNYSSELNVNALELEDSALYLCASSFGDRDNSPLHFGNGTRLTVT.

This clone occurred many times. This chain joins TRBV12-3 or TRBV12-4 and TRBJ2-2, with 7 bases that match TRBD1. The CDR3 is made up of 15 amino acids. The V segment lost 6 bases and the J segment 0 bases; nucleotides outside the gene matches: 4. CDR3 sequence reads: CASRYGTANTGELFF. DNA for the CDR3: TGTGCCAGCAGATATGGGACAGCGAACACCGGGGAGCTGTTTTTT.

This clone was observed at least ten times. The CDR3 coding sequence is TGTGCCAGCAGCTTAGGAGGGTCCGGAAACACCATATATTTT. Amino acid sequence: CASSLGGSGNTIYF. V and J are TRBV5-4 and TRBJ1-3; D unresolved. V lost 2 bases and J lost 4, with 10 bases in between. In germline, CDR1 is SGHNT, CDR2 YYREEE (reference sequence). The CDR3 loop spans 14 amino acids.

A remark on this clone: The junction differs from germline at one of its ends, possibly a read error. The V gene is TRBV5-1, the J gene TRBJ1-3; possible D gene TRBD1, 5 bases. The V gene's germline CDR1 is SGHRS and CDR2 YFSETQ. This CDR3 has 16 residues. DNA of the CDR3: TGCGCCAGCAGCTTGGACGGCGGGGGGTTTGGAAACACAATATATTTT. Translated: CASSLDGGGFGNTIYF.

This clone showed up many times. This rearrangement joins TRBV4-2 to TRBJ1-3; no clear D. The CDR3 is 16 residues long. Trimming pared 1 base from V and 0 bases from J, leaving 10 bases between. Looked up from germline, CDR1 is LGHNA and CDR2 is YNFKEQ. In DNA form, the CDR3 reads TGTGCCAGCAGCCAAGCTAAGAGGAGCTCTGGAAACACCATATATTTT. This codes for CASSQAKRSSGNTIYF.

This clone has a handful of counts. The chain carries TRBV28 and TRBJ1-5; 9 positions match TRBD1. The CDR3 runs to 16 residues. Germline V gene lookup returns CDR1 MDHEN and CDR2 SYDVKM. The junction had 2 bases not matched to a gene; V was cut back by 2 bases and J by 0 bases. The CDR3 protein is CASSLLGQGSNQPQHF. The CDR3 DNA reads TGTGCCAGCAGTTTACTGGGACAGGGTAGCAATCAGCCCCAGCATTTT.

This clone was recorded at least ten times. The chain employs TRBV11-1 and TRBJ2-1, with 7 bases matching TRBD1. V was pared by 2 bases and J by 10 bases, with 11 bases of the junction left unmatched. CDR3 size: 15 residues. Looked up from germline, CDR1 is SGHAT and CDR2 is FQDESV (reference sequence). CDR3 residues: CASSLLGTGAAEQFF. The CDR3 DNA reads TGTGCCAGCAGCTTATTGGGTACAGGGGCTGCCGAGCAGTTCTTC.

V usage is TRBV6-2 or TRBV6-3 and J usage is TRBJ2-2; no clear D. Trimming took off 0 bases at V and 4 bases at J, with 9 bases between the two ends. CDR1 and CDR2 (germline): MNHEY, SVGEGT. This CDR3 region has 15 residues. The CDR3, as DNA: TGTGCCAGCAGTTACTCCGAGGTGGCCACCGGGGAGCTGTTTTTT. Amino acid sequence: CASSYSEVATGELFF.